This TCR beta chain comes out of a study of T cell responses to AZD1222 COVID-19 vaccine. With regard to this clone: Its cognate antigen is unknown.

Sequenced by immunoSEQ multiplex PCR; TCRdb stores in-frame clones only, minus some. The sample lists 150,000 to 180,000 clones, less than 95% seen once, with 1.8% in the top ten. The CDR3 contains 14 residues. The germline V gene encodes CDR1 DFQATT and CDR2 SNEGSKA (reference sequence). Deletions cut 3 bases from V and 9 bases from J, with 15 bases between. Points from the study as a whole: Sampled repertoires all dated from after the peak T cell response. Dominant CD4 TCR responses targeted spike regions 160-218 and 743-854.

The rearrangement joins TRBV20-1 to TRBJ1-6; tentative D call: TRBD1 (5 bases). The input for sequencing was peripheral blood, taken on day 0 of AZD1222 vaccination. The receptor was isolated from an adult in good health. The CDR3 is CSASGGRSISPLHF. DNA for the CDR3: TGCAGTGCTAGTGGGGGACGCTCCATTTCACCCCTCCACTTT.